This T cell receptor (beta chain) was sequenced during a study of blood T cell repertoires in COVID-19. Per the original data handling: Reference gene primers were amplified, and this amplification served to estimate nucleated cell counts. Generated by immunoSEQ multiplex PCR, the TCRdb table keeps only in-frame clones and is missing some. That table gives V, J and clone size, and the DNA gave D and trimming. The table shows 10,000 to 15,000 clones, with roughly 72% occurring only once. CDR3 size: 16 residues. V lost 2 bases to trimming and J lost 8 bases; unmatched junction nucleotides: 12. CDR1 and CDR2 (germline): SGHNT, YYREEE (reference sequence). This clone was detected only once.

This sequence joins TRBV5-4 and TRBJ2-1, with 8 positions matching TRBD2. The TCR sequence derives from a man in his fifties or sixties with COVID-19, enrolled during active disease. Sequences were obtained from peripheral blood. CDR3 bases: TGTGCCAGCAGCTTCCCCGCAGCGGGAGAGGGGGATGAGCAGTTCTTC. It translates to CASSFPAAGEGDEQFF.